A selection of T cell receptor beta chains follows, all from one sample in a study of T cell repertoires in cytomegalovirus infection. These receptors' targets are unknown. TCRdb ran MiXCR on the reads and lists one entry per CDR3 protein. The sample has about 830,000 distinct CDR3 sequences; approximately 29% are singletons. Sequences were derived from cultured CD8+ T cells from PBMCs, sampled from culture after CMV antigen stimulation. These receptor sequences come from a human donor in good health (CMV status not recorded). Some clones in this sample may be carry-over from other donors' samples. The CDR3 runs from the conserved cysteine through the conserved F or W. The D gene is left open where the match is weak. Clone size is shown for a subset of rows, as once, few, many or a class of expanded clone.

TRBD1,TRBV27,few,TRBJ1-1,CASSWGTGGTEAFF,TGTGCCAGCAGTTGGGGGACAGGGGGCACTGAAGCTTTCTTT
NA,TRBV7-2,many,TRBJ2-1,CASSLEAGAIRVLYNEQFF,TGTGCCAGCAGCTTAGAGGCAGGGGCGATCAGAGTTCTCTACAATGAGCAGTTCTTC
NA,TRBV7-2,many,TRBJ2-1,CASSLETIQSPSNEQFF,TGTGCCAGCAGCTTAGAAACAATCCAGAGCCCAAGCAATGAGCAGTTCTTC
NA,TRBV6-2/TRBV6-3,NA,TRBJ2-1,CASSRMGFGQFF,TGTGCCAGCAGTCGAATGGGGTTTGGGCAGTTCTTC
NA,TRBV19,NA,TRBJ2-1,CASSIDVQAPHYEQFF,TGTGCCAGTAGTATAGATGTTCAGGCACCCCACTATGAGCAGTTCTTC
NA,TRBV15,NA,TRBJ1-1,CATSRDLAINTEAFF,TGTGCCACCAGCAGAGATTTGGCCATTAACACTGAAGCTTTCTTT
TRBD2,TRBV2,NA,TRBJ2-5,CASSEARAGPRETQYF,TGTGCCAGCAGTGAAGCTCGAGCGGGACCAAGAGAGACCCAGTACTTC
NA,TRBV28,NA,TRBJ1-1,CASSLSGWPTEAFF,TGTGCCAGCAGTTTATCGGGTTGGCCCACTGAAGCTTTCTTT
TRBD1,TRBV7-2,many,TRBJ1-1,CASSPRDRAEAFF,TGTGCCAGCAGCCCTCGGGACAGGGCCGAAGCTTTCTTT
TRBD1,TRBV2,NA,TRBJ1-2,CASVTGGYGYTF,TGTGCCAGTGTTACAGGGGGCTATGGCTACACCTTC
NA,TRBV13,NA,TRBJ2-6,CASSLGRALSGANVLTF,TGTGCCAGCAGCTTAGGCAGGGCCCTCTCTGGGGCCAACGTCCTGACTTTC
NA,TRBV12-3/TRBV12-4,many,TRBJ2-1,CASSFSPLEQFF,TGTGCCAGCAGTTTCTCCCCCCTTGAGCAGTTCTTC
NA,TRBV12-3/TRBV12-4,few,TRBJ2-2,CASSFWRGRSTGELFF,TGTGCCAGCAGTTTCTGGAGGGGGCGGAGCACCGGGGAGCTGTTTTTT
NA,TRBV27,NA,TRBJ1-2,CASSLSSVDPYIGYTF,TGTGCCAGCAGTTTGTCCAGTGTAGATCCCTATATAGGCTACACCTTC
NA,TRBV11-2,few,TRBJ2-3,CASSLRGVGTDTQYF,TGTGCCAGCAGCTTAAGGGGCGTGGGCACAGATACGCAGTATTTT
NA,TRBV6-1,NA,TRBJ1-2,CASTKAEAPNYGYTF,TGTGCCAGCACCAAAGCGGAGGCTCCTAACTATGGCTACACCTTC
TRBD2,TRBV7-6,NA,TRBJ2-2,CANSPGLAGGETGELFF,TGTGCCAACAGCCCGGGACTAGCGGGGGGCGAGACCGGGGAGCTGTTTTTT
TRBD1,TRBV5-6,NA,TRBJ1-5,CASSLVRGGQPQHF,TGTGCCAGCAGCTTGGTCAGGGGGGGCCAGCCCCAGCATTTT
NA,TRBV7-9,few,TRBJ1-1,CASSPVGGRVEAFF,TGTGCCAGCAGCCCAGTCGGGGGGAGGGTTGAAGCTTTCTTT
NA,TRBV19,NA,TRBJ2-1,CASLSGAAIPEQFF,TGTGCCAGCCTTTCGGGGGCTGCCATTCCTGAGCAGTTCTTC
TRBD1,TRBV7-8,NA,TRBJ1-3,CANSLKGQGTAGNTIYF,TGTGCCAACAGCTTAAAGGGACAGGGAACGGCCGGAAACACCATATATTTT
NA,TRBV6-5,NA,TRBJ1-2,CASSYSRVPLNYGYTF,TGTGCCAGCAGTTACTCCAGGGTTCCCTTAAACTATGGCTACACCTTC
NA,TRBV13,NA,TRBJ1-1,CASSPEAGRWTEAFF,TGTGCCAGCAGCCCCGAGGCAGGAAGGTGGACTGAAGCTTTCTTT
NA,TRBV7-3,few,TRBJ1-4,CASSSPGGKGEKLFF,TGTGCCAGCAGCTCCCCGGGGGGGAAGGGTGAAAAACTGTTTTTT
NA,TRBV19,once,TRBJ2-2,CASSMSSGGKELFF,TGTGCCAGTAGTATGTCTTCCGGGGGCAAGGAGCTGTTTTTT
TRBD1,TRBV6-5,few,TRBJ2-3,CASSYSLGRGRSDTQYF,TGTGCCAGCAGTTACAGTTTGGGCAGGGGGCGTTCGGATACGCAGTATTTT
NA,TRBV7-9,few,TRBJ2-7,CASSSQNYEQYF,TGTGCCAGCAGCTCCCAGAACTACGAGCAGTACTTC
NA,TRBV12-3/TRBV12-4,NA,TRBJ2-2,CASSFVTIGELFF,TGTGCCAGCAGTTTTGTAACCATCGGGGAGCTGTTTTTT
TRBD1,TRBV7-6,few,TRBJ2-3,CASSYTGGAEGDTQYF,TGTGCCAGCAGCTACACAGGGGGCGCTGAGGGAGATACGCAGTATTTT
NA,TRBV5-1,NA,TRBJ2-7,CASSLDGRGIGEQYF,TGCGCCAGCAGCTTGGATGGCAGGGGAATAGGTGAGCAGTACTTC
NA,TRBV2,NA,TRBJ1-5,CASSVGGASSNQPQHF,TGTGCCAGCAGTGTGGGGGGGGCAAGCAGCAATCAGCCCCAGCATTTT
NA,TRBV2,few,TRBJ1-2,CASRGDNYGYTF,TGTGCCAGCAGGGGGGATAACTATGGCTACACCTTC
TRBD1,TRBV27,NA,TRBJ2-2,CATSLGAVGQGADGELFF,TGTGCCACAAGTTTGGGAGCGGTCGGACAGGGGGCGGACGGGGAGCTGTTTTTT
TRBD1,TRBV11-2,NA,TRBJ2-1,CASSLEQGDNEQFF,TGTGCCAGCAGCTTAGAACAGGGGGACAATGAGCAGTTCTTC
NA,TRBV7-9,few,TRBJ1-6,CAINSGDSGSYNSPLHF,TGTGCCATCAATTCGGGCGACTCGGGCTCCTATAATTCACCCCTCCACTTT
NA,TRBV29-1,NA,TRBJ2-3,CSVELDSPEAMYTQYF,TGCAGCGTTGAATTGGACAGTCCCGAAGCGATGTATACGCAGTATTTT
NA,TRBV27,NA,TRBJ1-1,CASSLRSAYTEAFF,TGTGCCAGCAGTTTAAGGTCAGCATACACTGAAGCTTTCTTT
TRBD2,TRBV7-9,NA,TRBJ2-5,CVSSLAPSGGIQETQYF,TGTGTCAGCAGCTTAGCTCCGAGCGGGGGGATCCAAGAGACCCAGTACTTC
NA,TRBV10-3,NA,TRBJ2-1,CAISEYNTGTPDNEQFF,TGTGCCATCAGTGAGTACAATACCGGGACACCAGACAATGAGCAGTTCTTC
TRBD1,TRBV4-1,NA,TRBJ2-4,CASSQGTGMGSDIQYF,TGCGCCAGCAGCCAAGGGACAGGGATGGGTTCGGACATTCAGTACTTC
NA,TRBV20-1,many,TRBJ1-2,CSARVRAAYGYTF,TGCAGTGCTAGAGTTCGGGCGGCATATGGCTACACCTTC
TRBD1,TRBV7-8,many,TRBJ1-5,CASSLVGTGVPQHF,TGTGCCAGCAGCTTAGTCGGGACAGGGGTCCCCCAGCATTTT
NA,TRBV7-2,many,TRBJ1-3,CASSLARTPGNTIYF,TGTGCCAGCAGCTTAGCAAGGACGCCTGGAAACACCATATATTTT